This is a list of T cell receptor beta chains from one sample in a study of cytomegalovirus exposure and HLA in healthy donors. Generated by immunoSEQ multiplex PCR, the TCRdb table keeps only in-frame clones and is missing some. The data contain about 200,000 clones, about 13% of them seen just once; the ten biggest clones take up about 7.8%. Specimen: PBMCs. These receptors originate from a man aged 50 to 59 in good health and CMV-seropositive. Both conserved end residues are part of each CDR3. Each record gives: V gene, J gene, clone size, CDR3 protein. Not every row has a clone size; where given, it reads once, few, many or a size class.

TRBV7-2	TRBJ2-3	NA	CASSLLAGFTDTQYF
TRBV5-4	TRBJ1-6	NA	CASQPGGRNSPLHF
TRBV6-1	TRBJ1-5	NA	CASSEGASQPQHF
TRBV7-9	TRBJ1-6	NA	CASSSHSFLGANSPLHF
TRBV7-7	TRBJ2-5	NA	CASSAGTGGEETQYF
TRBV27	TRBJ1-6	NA	CASSYQGYNSPLHF
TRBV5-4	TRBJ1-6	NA	CASIRTGYNSPLHF
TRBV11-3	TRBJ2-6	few	CASSLERGFSGANVLTF
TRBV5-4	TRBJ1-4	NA	CASSPGTANEKLFF
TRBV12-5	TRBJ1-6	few	CASGLPSTGGAHSPLHF
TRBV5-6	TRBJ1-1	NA	CASSPRAGGGTEAFF
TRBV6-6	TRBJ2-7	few	CASSSTGTSYEQYF
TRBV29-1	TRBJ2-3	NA	CSVEGLAGGTDTQYF
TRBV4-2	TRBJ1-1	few	CASSQRTDTEAFF
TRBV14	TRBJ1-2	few	CASSQGERIYGYTF
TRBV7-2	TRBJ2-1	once	CASSPRAGGNEQFF
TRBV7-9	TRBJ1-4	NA	CASSSMSGGANEKLFF
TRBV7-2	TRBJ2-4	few	CASSSRLAKNIQYF
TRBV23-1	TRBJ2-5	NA	CASSQGQGRETQYF
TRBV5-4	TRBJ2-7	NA	CASSQTSVSYEQYF
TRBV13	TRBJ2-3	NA	CASSLGTAGTDTQYF
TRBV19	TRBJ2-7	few	CASSKPGQGAGEQYF
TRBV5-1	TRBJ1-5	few	CASSLEGPEQPQHF
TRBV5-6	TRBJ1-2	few	CASSLGEPYGYTF
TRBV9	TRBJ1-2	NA	CASSPRWDSYGYTF
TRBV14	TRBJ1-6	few	CASSQIQGRYNSPLHF
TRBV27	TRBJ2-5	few	CASSPGTSGGAYGTQYF
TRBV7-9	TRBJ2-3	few	CASSQPPGTVNTDTQYF
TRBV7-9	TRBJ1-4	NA	CASSLDMTNEKLFF
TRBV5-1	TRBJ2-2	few	CASTPQKSNTGELFF
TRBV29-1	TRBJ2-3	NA	CSAGLAVFTDTQYF
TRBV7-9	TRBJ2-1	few	CASSGPRQGRDYNEQFF
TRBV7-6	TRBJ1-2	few	CASSQLAGHGYTF